This T cell receptor beta chain emerged from a study of cytomegalovirus exposure and HLA in healthy donors. Generated by immunoSEQ multiplex PCR, the TCRdb table keeps only in-frame clones and is missing some. In the table there are hundreds of thousands of clones, 86% of which are singletons. CDR1 MNHEY and CDR2 SVGAGI come from the germline V gene. This CDR3 region has 14 residues. V lost 5 bases, J lost 9 bases, and 17 bases lay in between. The receptor was isolated from a woman under 30 in good health and CMV-seronegative. The rearrangement uses TRBV6-5 and TRBJ2-1; possibly TRBD2 for D (5 bases). Specimen: PBMCs. The CDR3 loop is CASSAPRRRGEQFF. The DNA of the CDR3 is TGTGCCAGCAGTGCGCCCCGGAGGCGTGGTGAGCAGTTCTTC.